The text below deals with one TCR beta chain. Its antigen remains unknown. These data are taken from a study of T cell responses to AZD1222 COVID-19 vaccine. The study, taken as a whole, reports: AZD1222 recipients seropositive at baseline numbered only 5 or 6. The donor cohort was predominantly white British with a female majority, and clonal diversity may have been underestimated.

Only in-frame clones appear in the TCRdb table, and some are missing; sequencing was by immunoSEQ multiplex PCR. This sample has 100,000 to 150,000 clones, with about 79% found just once. The CDR3 totals 14 residues. V dropped 5 bases and J dropped 1; count of bases not matched to a gene: 5. Germline CDR1 is SGHNT and CDR2 is YENEEA. Source: peripheral blood, taken 28 days after the second AZD1222 dose. The sequence derives from an adult who received the AZD1222 COVID-19 vaccine. The chain combines TRBV11-3 with TRBJ2-7; 7 nucleotides agree with TRBD1. The CDR3 loop reads CASSRTGDSYEQYF. CDR3 in DNA: TGTGCCAGCAGCCGCACAGGGGATTCCTACGAGCAGTACTTC.